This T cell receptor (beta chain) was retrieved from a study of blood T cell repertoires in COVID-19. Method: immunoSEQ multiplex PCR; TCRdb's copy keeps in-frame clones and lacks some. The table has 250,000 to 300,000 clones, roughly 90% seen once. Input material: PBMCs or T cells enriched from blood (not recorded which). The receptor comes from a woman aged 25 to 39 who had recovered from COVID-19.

The CDR3 loop is CATSRTDTQYF. The CDR3, as DNA: TGTGCCACCAGTCGGACAGATACGCAGTATTTT. The J gene is TRBJ2-3, the V gene TRBV24-1; no clear D. Trimming removed 6 bases from V and 3 bases from J, with 3 bases in between. This CDR3 spans 11 amino acids. CDR1 is KGHDR and CDR2 is SFDVKD in the germline V gene.